The 4 T cell receptor beta chains below all came from one sample that was sequenced in a study of Ad26.COV2.S vaccination and SARS-CoV-2 variants. The treatment was: approximately 18 received Ad26.COV2.S at low or high dose, single or two shots; 5 received placebo; per-sample allocation not given. Sampling was performed 63 days after the first vaccine or placebo injection. Produced via immunoSEQ multiplex PCR; TCRdb's table is partial and in-frame only. The sample consists of more than 300,000 clones, 75% to 90% of them appearing once. The sequenced sample was peripheral blood, obtained in a trial of Ad26.COV2.S vaccine versus placebo. The source of these receptors is a person aged 18-60 years who received the Ad26.COV2.S COVID-19 vaccine or a placebo.

This clone was detected a few times. V is TRBV19 and J is TRBJ1-2, with a weak D call TRBD1 (6 bases). Trimming stripped 8 bases from V and 1 base from J, with 17 bases between. Germline loops: CDR1 LNHDA, CDR2 SQIVND (reference sequence). There are 15 residues in the CDR3. For the CDR3, the DNA is TGTGCCAGTCACCAGGGGCGGCTCCTTAACTATGGCTACACCTTC. This codes for CASHQGRLLNYGYTF.

CDR3 nucleotides: TGTGCCAGCAGTTTTTTCGGGACGGGAAACAATGAGCAGTTCTTC. Translated, it gives CASSFFGTGNNEQFF. This chain joins TRBV27 and TRBJ2-1; D is tentatively TRBD1 or TRBD2 (5 bases each). Germline values: CDR1 MNHEY, CDR2 SMNVEV (reference sequence). The CDR3 totals 15 residues. Trimming cost V 3 bases and J 5 bases, with 14 bases left between them.

The J gene is TRBJ2-7, the V gene TRBV7-9; 7 bases align to TRBD1. The ends lost 7 bases at V and 2 bases at J; junction bases unmatched: 8. Germline V gene data show CDR1 as SEHNR and CDR2 as FQNEAQ (reference sequence). This CDR3 comprises 14 residues. The CDR3 region has the DNA TGTGCCAGCAACCCGGGACAGACAGCCTACGAGCAGTACTTC. Translating it yields CASNPGQTAYEQYF.

The CDR3: CASSVAGPGPGDGNQPQHF. The CDR3 nucleotides read TGTGCCAGCAGCGTAGCGGGACCGGGTCCCGGCGATGGCAATCAGCCCCAGCATTTT. The chain recombines TRBV9 with TRBJ1-5; D might be TRBD1 (5 bases). The germline V gene encodes CDR1 SGDLS and CDR2 YYNGEE. Trimming removed 0 bases at V and 2 bases at J, with 21 bases between. The CDR3 runs 19 residues.